Below, 27 T cell receptor beta chains from the same sample are listed, as sequenced in a study of blood T cells in healthy people across ages. Alongside a J-beta primer mix, a sample-barcoded 5' primer served in a second PCR lasting 7 to 11 cycles. TCRdb used MiXCR to reprocess the 5' RACE reads, holding one entry per CDR3 protein. In the table there are about 780,000 distinct CDR3 sequences, around 45% of which are singletons. Input material: blood. The receptor set was obtained from a man aged 80 or over in good health.

This clonotype was recorded once. This sequence joins TRBV10-3 and TRBJ2-7; 8 nucleotides line up with TRBD2. CDR1 is ENHRY, CDR2 SYGVKD, per germline. V was pared by 4 bases and J by 0 bases, with 5 bases of the junction left unmatched. This CDR3 is built from 15 residues. The CDR3 loop is CAISALAGPSYEQYF. As DNA, the CDR3 is TGTGCCATCAGTGCCCTAGCGGGCCCCTCCTACGAGCAGTACTTC.

The chain recombines TRBV29-1 with TRBJ1-2, with D possibly matching TRBD1 (5 bases). Trimming removed 6 bases from V and 3 bases from J, with 14 bases in between. CDR3 size: 13 residues. The V gene's germline CDR1 is SQVTM and CDR2 ANQGSEA. In DNA, the CDR3 is TGCAGCGTCCAGACAGAGGGCGACTATGGCTACACCTTC. Translated, it gives CSVQTEGDYGYTF.

The chain recombines TRBV10-3 with TRBJ2-1; TRBD2 might be the D (6 bases). CDR1 ENHRY and CDR2 SYGVKD come from the germline V gene. The length of the CDR3 is 13 residues. V lost 8 bases to trimming and J lost 8 bases, with 16 bases between them. CDR3 nucleotide sequence: TGTGCCATCGGGGGGACCAGTGTGGATGAGCAGTTCTTC. This encodes CAIGGTSVDEQFF.

This clonotype was detected many times. The chain joins TRBV20-1 to TRBJ2-7; 12 bases map to TRBD2. This CDR3 spans 17 amino acids. Per germline, CDR1 DFQATT and CDR2 SNEGSKA (reference sequence). V dropped 2 bases and J dropped 5; count of bases not matched to a gene: 13. The CDR3 DNA follows: TGCAGTGCTAGACGGCTAGCGGGAGGGCAGGATGTCGACGAGCAGTACTTC. It specifies CSARRLAGGQDVDEQYF.

In DNA, the CDR3 is TGTGCCAGCAGCCCGAAGGGGTCTGCCCTCAGGGTGCACGAGCAGTACTTC. Its translation is CASSPKGSALRVHEQYF. The chain is built from TRBV14 and TRBJ2-7; tentatively, D is TRBD1 (5 bases). Trimming cost V 4 bases and J 5 bases, with 24 bases left between them. Germline V gives CDR1 SGHDN, CDR2 FVKESK. This CDR3 comprises 17 residues.

This clonotype was counted once. The rearrangement joins TRBV7-2 to TRBJ2-1; D is unresolved. TRBJ2-7 matches the DNA end more closely, so the J call is doubtful. Germline V gene data show CDR1 as SGHTA and CDR2 as FQGNSA. The CDR3 totals 13 residues. CDR3 loop: CASSPSFYNEQYF. As DNA, the CDR3 is TGTGCCAGCAGCCCTAGTTTCTACAATGAGCAGTACTTC.

In this sample, this clonotype turned up many times. The chain joins TRBV20-1 to TRBJ1-2; 8 positions agree with TRBD1. The CDR3 spans 12 residues. Germline assignment: CDR1 DFQATT and CDR2 SNEGSKA (reference sequence). The ends lost 5 bases at V and 7 bases at J; junction bases unmatched: 6. The CDR3 reads CSAHRQGSGYTF. The CDR3 DNA reads TGCAGTGCTCACAGACAGGGGAGTGGCTACACCTTC.

In regard to this clonotype: The junction and the germline gene differ at one end; a read error may be behind it. The V and J genes are TRBV15 and TRBJ2-7; D ambiguous. From germline, CDR1 is LNHNV and CDR2 YYDKDF (reference sequence). The CDR3 is made up of 11 amino acids. CDR3: CDTSSSYEQYF. The CDR3 nucleotides are TGTGACACCTCGAGTTCGTACGAGCAGTACTTC.

This chain links TRBV11-3 with TRBJ2-7, with D tentatively TRBD1 (7 bases). CDR3 length equals 14 residues. In germline, CDR1 is SGHNT, CDR2 YENEEA. Trimming shortened V by 5 bases and J by 3 bases, and 14 bases separated the two germline ends. The CDR3 DNA is TGTGCCAGCAGCCAGGGGGAGGACAGCTACGAGCAGTACTTC. Its translation is CASSQGEDSYEQYF.

The rearrangement joins TRBV11-2 to TRBJ2-5; D remains unclear. Germline values: CDR1 SGHAT, CDR2 FQNNGV. The CDR3 length is 17 residues. Trimming took off 2 bases at V and 2 bases at J, with 18 bases between the two ends. The CDR3: CASSLLLSVSGQETQYF. CDR3 DNA sequence: TGTGCCAGCAGCTTATTGTTGTCCGTCTCAGGACAAGAGACCCAGTACTTC. The variable domain in full, with the rest retrieved from reference TRBV11-2 and TRBJ2-5, is EAGVAQSPRYKIIEKRQSVAFWCNPISGHATLYWYQQILGQGPKLLIQFQNNGVVDDSQLPKDRFSAERLKGVDSTLKIQPAKLEDSAVYLCASSLLLSVSGQETQYFGPGTRLLVL.

Concerning this clonotype itself: Being one base from a much bigger clone, this may be a read error. The gene calls are TRBV2 and TRBJ2-7, with 7 bases that match TRBD2. The ends lost 0 bases at V and 7 bases at J; junction bases unmatched: 9. Germline V gene sequence: CDR1 SNHLY, CDR2 FYNNEI. The CDR3 is made up of 15 amino acids. CDR3: CASSEAGGIAAEQYF. The CDR3 nucleotides read TGTGCCAGCAGTGAAGCGGGGGGGATCGCGGCTGAGCAGTACTTC.

The chain joins TRBV20-1 to TRBJ2-7; 7 nucleotides align to TRBD1. The J segment lost 7 bases and the V segment lost 0 bases, leaving 12 bases of the junction unmatched. The CDR3 is 15 amino acids. The germline V gene encodes CDR1 DFQATT and CDR2 SNEGSKA (reference sequence). The CDR3 DNA reads TGCAGTGCTAGAGATCGGAGAGGGGGCGGAAAAGAGCAGTACTTC. Protein sequence: CSARDRRGGGKEQYF.

A few counts support this clonotype. The rearrangement links TRBV6-2 or TRBV6-3 to TRBJ2-7, with 10 positions matching TRBD2. Per germline, CDR1 MNHEY and CDR2 SVGEGT. This CDR3 is built from 13 residues. The V gene end was trimmed by 7 bases and the J gene end by 1 base; junction bases not matched to a gene: 1. The CDR3 protein is CASMTSGSYEQYF. CDR3 sequence (DNA): TGTGCCAGCATGACTAGCGGGTCCTACGAGCAGTACTTC.

This clonotype was seen once. CDR3 in amino acids: CASSIPPGLAVAPYEQYF. CDR3 nucleotides: TGTGCCAGCAGCATACCTCCGGGACTAGCGGTAGCCCCCTACGAGCAGTACTTC. The chain links TRBV9 to TRBJ2-7, with 11 bases matching TRBD2. Germline V lookup: CDR1 SGDLS, CDR2 YYNGEE. Trimming removed 4 bases from V and 2 bases from J; junction bases left unmatched: 14. This CDR3 spans 18 amino acids. Based on the CDR3 plus reference TRBV9 and TRBJ2-7, the full variable domain is DSGVTQTPKHLITATGQRVTLRCSPRSGDLSVYWYQQSLDQGLQFLIQYYNGEERAKGNILERFSAQQFPDLHSELNLSSLELGDSALYFCASSIPPGLAVAPYEQYFGPGTRLTVT.

This clonotype showed up many times. The rearrangement uses TRBV6-2 or TRBV6-3 and TRBJ1-5; unclear D gene. V was trimmed by 6 bases and J by 4 bases, leaving 7 bases between them. The germline CDR1 and CDR2 sequences are MNHEY and SVGEGT. This CDR3 is built from 12 residues. The CDR3 DNA follows: TGTGCCAGCAGCGCTTCGAATCAGCCCCAGCATTTT. The encoded protein is CASSASNQPQHF.

The rearrangement uses TRBV20-1 and TRBJ2-7, with 7 bases identical to TRBD2. V trimming: 0 bases; J trimming: 3 bases; junction bases outside the gene matches: 17. The germline V gene encodes CDR1 DFQATT and CDR2 SNEGSKA (reference sequence). The CDR3 length is 18 residues. CDR3 sequence reads: CSARDEASGLVGRYEQYF. For the CDR3, the DNA is TGCAGTGCTAGAGATGAGGCTTCCGGACTAGTTGGGCGCTACGAGCAGTACTTC.

V and J are TRBV12-3 or TRBV12-4 and TRBJ2-4; TRBD1 matches 9 bases. The last part of the DNA fits TRBJ2-7 better; the J call may be wrong. This CDR3 is built from 13 residues. DNA of the CDR3: TGTGCCAGCAGTGTGGACAGGGGATCCGAGCAGTACTTC. Translation gives CASSVDRGSEQYF.

This chain uses TRBV19 with TRBJ2-7; 9 nucleotides agree with TRBD2. The CDR3 consists of 16 residues. Germline V lookup: CDR1 LNHDA, CDR2 SQIVND (reference sequence). The ends lost 3 bases at V and 2 bases at J; junction bases unmatched: 8. The CDR3 DNA reads TGTGCCAGTAGTATGAATACGGGACTAGCCGCCTACGAGCAGTACTTC. Translation gives CASSMNTGLAAYEQYF.

This clonotype is a singleton in its sample. The chain combines TRBV28 with TRBJ2-7; no reliable D call. This CDR3 comprises 15 residues. Germline V gene sequence: CDR1 MDHEN, CDR2 SYDVKM. With 2 bases removed from V and 0 bases from J, the gap between germline ends came to 11 bases. In nucleotides, the CDR3 is TGTGCCAGCAGTTTAACCGGCCCAAGCTCCTACGAGCAGTACTTC. Its translation is CASSLTGPSSYEQYF. The whole variable domain, remainder taken from reference TRBV28 and TRBJ2-7, is DVKVTQSSRYLVKRTGEKVFLECVQDMDHENMFWYRQDPGLGLRLIYFSYDVKMKEKGDIPEGYSVSREKKERFSLILESASTNQTSMYLCASSLTGPSSYEQYFGPGTRLTVT.

A single count supports this clonotype. A read error may be the cause here, since a much bigger clone is one base away. This rearrangement joins TRBV7-2 to TRBJ2-5; D possibly uses TRBD1 or TRBD2 (5 bases each). There are 12 residues in the CDR3. Germline-derived CDR1 and CDR2 are SGHTA and FQGNSA. The V gene lost 1 base and the J gene lost 13 bases, with 13 bases spanning the gap. The CDR3 sequence is CASSLELGTRYF. CDR3 nucleotide sequence: TGTGCCAGCAGCTTAGAGTTGGGGACGCGGTACTTC.

This rearrangement joins TRBV6-1 to TRBJ1-2; 8 positions agree with TRBD1. This CDR3 is built from 14 residues. The germline V gene has CDR1 MNHNS and CDR2 SASEGT. V lost 4 bases and J lost 8; bases outside the gene matches: 9. The CDR3 sequence: CASSAHTGGEGYTF. In DNA form, the CDR3 reads TGTGCCAGCAGTGCCCATACAGGGGGTGAGGGCTACACCTTC.

V is TRBV10-3 and J is TRBJ1-5, with D hard to call. The germline V gene encodes CDR1 ENHRY and CDR2 SYGVKD. V lost 2 bases, J lost 2 bases, and 1 base lay in between. CDR3 length equals 12 residues. The CDR3 DNA sequence: TGTGCCATCAGTGAGGGCAATCAGCCCCAGCATTTT. Translated: CAISEGNQPQHF.

This chain connects TRBV6-5 to TRBJ2-3; 11 bases map to TRBD2. V was pared by 10 bases and J by 9 bases, with 12 bases of the junction left unmatched. Germline V gene sequence: CDR1 MNHEY, CDR2 SVGAGI. The CDR3 has 14 residues. In DNA form, the CDR3 reads TGTGCCACCCGGCCGGGACTAGCGGCAAGAACGCAGTATTTT. Translated: CATRPGLAARTQYF.

This clonotype was counted only a few times. The rearrangement links TRBV28 to TRBJ2-7, with D perhaps TRBD2 (5 bases). The ends were cut back, 2 bases at V and 3 bases at J, with 26 bases in the middle. CDR1 is MDHEN, CDR2 SYDVKM, per germline. CDR3 length equals 19 residues. CDR3 nucleotides: TGTGCCAGCAGTTTACCGGCGCGTCGGAGGTTTGGGAAGAGCTACGAGCAGTACTTC. This translates into CASSLPARRRFGKSYEQYF.

The V gene is TRBV24-1, the J gene TRBJ2-1, with D perhaps TRBD2 (6 bases). V lost 4 bases to trimming and J lost 4 bases, with 19 bases between them. This CDR3 region has 17 residues. CDR1 and CDR2 (germline): KGHDR, SFDVKD. CDR3 in amino acids: CATSDHRLVRGYNEQFF. The CDR3 DNA is TGTGCCACCAGTGACCATAGACTAGTTCGTGGTTACAATGAGCAGTTCTTC.

This chain connects TRBV6-1 to TRBJ2-4, with TRBD1 matching 7 bases. The J call could be wrong; TRBJ2-7 is a better fit for the DNA end. Germline CDR1 and CDR2: MNHNS and SASEGT. CDR3 length: 14 amino acids. The CDR3 DNA reads as TGTGCCAGCAGTGAGCCAGGGGGTGCCCTCGAGCAGTACTTC. It yields the protein CASSEPGGALEQYF.

This chain connects TRBV20-1 to TRBJ2-3, with 10 bases identical to TRBD2. The J segment lost 4 bases and the V segment lost 3 bases, leaving 10 bases of the junction unmatched. This CDR3 comprises 16 residues. Germline lookup yields CDR1 DFQATT and CDR2 SNEGSKA (reference sequence). The CDR3 nucleotides are TGCAGTGCTAGGTCCAGCGGGGGGGCGAAAGCAGATACGCAGTATTTT. Amino acids: CSARSSGGAKADTQYF.